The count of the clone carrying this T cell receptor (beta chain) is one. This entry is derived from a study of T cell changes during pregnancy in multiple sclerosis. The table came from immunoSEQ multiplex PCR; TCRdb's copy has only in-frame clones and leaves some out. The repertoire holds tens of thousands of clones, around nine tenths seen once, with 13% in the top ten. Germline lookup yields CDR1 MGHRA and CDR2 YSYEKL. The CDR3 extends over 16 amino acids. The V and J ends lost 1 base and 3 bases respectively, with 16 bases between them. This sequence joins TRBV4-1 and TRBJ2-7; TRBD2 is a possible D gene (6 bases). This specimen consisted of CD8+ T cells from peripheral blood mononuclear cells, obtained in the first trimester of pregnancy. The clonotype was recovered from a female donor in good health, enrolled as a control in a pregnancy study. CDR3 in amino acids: CASSQVVGLSRYEQYF. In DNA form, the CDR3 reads TGCGCCAGCAGCCAAGTCGTGGGACTGTCCCGCTACGAGCAGTACTTC.